This entry features one T cell receptor beta chain sequence. Amplification used 60 Vbeta primers and 13 Jbeta primers. This table comes from immunoSEQ multiplex PCR, and its TCRdb copy is limited to in-frame clones, with some not included. The profile shows roughly 120,000 clones, roughly 71% of them singletons. At the time of sampling, donors were nominally healthy, though unrecorded immune exposures were likely. These data belong to a study of cytomegalovirus exposure and HLA in healthy donors. Germline lookup yields CDR1 SQVTM and CDR2 ANQGSEA. This CDR3 contains 13 residues. The V and J ends lost 7 bases and 10 bases, in that order; junction bases with no gene match: 9.

The chain links TRBV29-1 to TRBJ2-1; TRBD2 aligns across 11 bases. Source material: PBMCs. This TCR was sampled from a woman aged 40 to 50 in good health and CMV-seropositive. The CDR3 nucleotides are TGCAGCGAGGCACTAGCGGGAGTGGGAGAGCAGTTCTTC. Translation: CSEALAGVGEQFF.